This TCR beta chain is drawn from a study of cytomegalovirus exposure and HLA in healthy donors (dated by TCRdb to about 2017). In the study overall: An earlier analysis of some 600 of the donors reported about 260 Gb of sequence data and some 110 million unique TCR beta sequences obtained from around 170 million T cells. An early release covering over 500 HLA-typed donors comprised roughly 300 gigabases of sequencing data and 85 million or so unique TCR sequences. Of the 398 genotyped donors, 65% to 90% fell in the genetic ancestry cluster associated with self-reported Caucasian donors. The study aimed to test whether cataloging public T cell receptors could reveal signatures of past pathogen exposure. The T cell repertoires of under 700 subjects were profiled by immunosequencing and related to cytomegalovirus serostatus. A separate validation cohort of roughly 130 different subjects was used in addition to the 666-subject first cohort. To predict cytomegalovirus infection status, the study brought together high-throughput TCR immunosequencing, statistical association of individual TCRs with disease status, and machine learning. In a later analysis, previously published TCR beta repertoires from 500 to 750 donors were re-analyzed and high-resolution HLA genotyping was added so that TCR occurrence patterns could be studied. Rather than using new phenotypic data, the later analysis identified candidate immune exposures from TCR beta sequences and from how often those sequences occurred across donors. To decide whether each TCR beta V gene segment behaved as functional or pseudogenic, an earlier analysis of some 570 of the donors relied on high-throughput TCR beta sequencing. Donor age, sex, ethnicity and CMV serostatus were compiled alongside the repertoire data. Genome-wide SNP genotypes for about 65% of the roughly 670 donors were used in a later genetic analysis, which treated that subset as a discovery cohort. Every repertoire in the discovery cohort had been generated on one and the same sequencing platform. HLA typing included class I and class II loci at four-digit resolution. Typing coverage differed by locus: A, B, C, DRB1 and DQB1 were typed in roughly 620-630 donors, DQA1 in 500 to 550, DPA1 in 600 to 610, and DPB1 in approximately 450. Four or five DR-DQ haplotypes were treated as single units for association and clustering because of strong linkage in the cohort. On average, about 200,000 unique TCR beta nucleotide sequences were sequenced per donor among several hundred genotyped donors of the cohort, with 15% to 20% of those sequences being non-productive.

CDR1 and CDR2 are read off the germline V gene as LGHNT and FRNRAP. V drops 0 bases and J drops 2 bases, leaving 11 bases in between. The CDR3, cysteine through phenylalanine, is 16 amino acids long. The DNA shown is the 48-base CDR3, in frame from base 1. The cohort comprised fewer than 700 healthy bone marrow donors. At the time of sampling, every cohort member was nominally healthy, though immune exposures that went unrecorded were likely present. The donor was CMV seropositive and belonged to the group of around 300 seropositive cohort members. Each donor provided a peripheral blood sample, and peripheral blood mononuclear cells were used for TCR beta sequencing. The Qiagen DNeasy Blood Extraction Kit was used to extract genomic DNA from the blood cell samples. Points the paper makes about the study in general: Immune exposure information for the cohort was limited to CMV serostatus. In a later analysis, TCR association rates were found to vary across HLA loci, with the most associated TCRs seen for DRB1 alleles and the fewest for HLA-C alleles. Some IMGT-functional V segments, including TRBV6-2 and TRBV6-3, could not be told apart with the 87-base-pair reads, so those segments were excluded. Sequencing depth was assumed to be roughly uniform across donors in the presence/absence analyses, though that assumption may not hold. Correlated functional status among segregating V segments might be attributable to linkage disequilibrium, but an unknown experimental factor could not be ruled out. According to a later analysis, parvovirus B19, influenza, CMV and Epstein-Barr virus appeared linked to several top co-occurrence clusters. At a false discovery rate of 0.05, a later analysis linked about 16,000 TCR beta sequences to specific HLA alleles. In an earlier analysis of some 640 of the donors, most TCR beta V segments were observed in productive rearrangements about 90% or about 30% of the time, broadly matching IMGT annotations. According to a later genetic analysis, donors in an Asian-associated ancestry cluster had fewer N-insertions in productive TCRs than the approximately 650-donor mean. A later analysis found that most CMV-associated TCR beta chains appeared HLA-restricted, with HLA associations seemingly driven largely by CMV exposure. The cohort was sequenced for TCR beta chains only, and without alpha or paired-chain data the features that could be detected were limited. Strong co-occurrence of HLA alleles, especially DR and DQ, made assigning TCR associations to individual alleles difficult. A further reported finding was that TCR beta sequences accurately predicted the HLA-A and HLA-B alleles for most subjects in the first cohort. Because HLA typing was missing for some donors at each locus, association tests included only the typed subset. The earlier analysis of approximately 540 of the donors excluded approximately 17 rarely observed V segments, including chromosome 9 orphons, because counts were too low. Across donors, most TCR sequences were observed very rarely, whereas some public TCRs were present in many individuals. A cluster of highly shared sequence variants was judged likely to be a technical artifact of the sequencing pipeline. In vitro tests confirmed that a few of the cytomegalovirus-associated TCR beta chains recognize cytomegalovirus antigens. The study gave a list of some 150 TCR beta chains associated with cytomegalovirus. A later analysis found that HLA-associated TCR beta chains were more clonally expanded and had lower generation probabilities than equally common non-associated chains. A later genetic analysis associated a missense DCLRE1C variant with V-gene and J-gene trimming of TCR beta chains, and an independent cohort replicated the association. It was suggested by the authors that the approach could potentially be generalized to other disease states and immunological phenotypes. The classifier was reported to diagnose cytomegalovirus status with high specificity and sensitivity in both the original cohort and the validation cohort.

Details on this clone: Its antigen remains undetermined. Base qualities are missing; no much larger clone stands one base away.

The protocol used for the library was the immunoSEQ multiplex PCR assay. The multiplex PCR relied on a mix of 60 forward primers for TCR Vbeta segments and 13 reverse primers for TCR Jbeta segments. The CDR3 region of rearranged TCR beta genes was amplified from genomic DNA with a multiplex PCR assay. Amplified TCR beta libraries were sequenced as 87-base-pair reads on the Illumina HiSeq System. The authors processed their data as follows. In a later analysis, tens of millions of unique TCR beta chains were counted across the approximately 640 repertoires, and roughly 11 million of these chains were shared by at least two donors. Raw reads were error-corrected and collapsed into unique sequences by a nearest-neighbor algorithm in which closely related sequences were merged to remove PCR and sequencing errors. To assign V, D and J gene segments, CDR3 sequences were aligned to IMGT reference sequences. For a sequence to be retained, a match of at least six nucleotides was required to both a V gene segment and a J gene segment. A rearrangement was called productive if the CDR3 had no stop codons and remained in frame with V and J, and every other rearrangement was called non-productive. CDR3 was defined by IMGT convention, running from the second conserved V-encoded cysteine to the conserved J-encoded phenylalanine. The earlier analysis of 550 to 650 of the donors excluded any sequence lacking an unambiguous match to a single V gene segment. An earlier analysis of a few hundred of the donors classified V segments as functional when productive rearrangements were above 56.7% and as segregating when the standard deviation between donors was above 5%. A statistical classification framework was built for diagnosing cytomegalovirus status from the catalog of TCR beta chain sequences. V and J gene assignment, in a later analysis, came from comparing TCR nucleotide sequences with IMGT/GENE-DB human TR gene sequences. The TCRdist pipeline was used in a later analysis to assign CDR3 sequences and most-parsimonious VDJ recombination scenarios. A later analysis defined each TCR beta chain by its CDR3 amino acid sequence plus V-gene family, and excluded reads lacking a unique V-gene family. In a later analysis, fewer than 600 highly shared, low-generation-probability nucleotide sequences were removed to address suspected cross-contamination and a sequencing artifact. For each public chain, a later analysis derived a clonal expansion index from normalized ranks of inferred template counts within each repertoire. A later analysis computed generation probabilities with a VDJ recombination model fitted to out-of-frame rearrangements, and checked the results against IGoR. In a later analysis, TCR-TCR, TCR-HLA and TCR-CMV co-occurrence was scored with hypergeometric tests, and a repertoire-size bias correction was applied to TCR pairs. In a later analysis, false discovery rates were estimated by permuting HLA or CMV assignments 20 times. In a later analysis, co-occurring TCRs were grouped using DBSCAN, and TCRdist sequence similarity was added for clustering within HLA-allele-positive subsets. Repertoires with fewer than 30,000 or more than 120,000 public chains were left out of co-occurrence clustering, as were a handful of repertoires with anomalous nucleotide sharing. Drawn from immuneACCESS, this table holds only the in-frame rearrangements with V and J called that TCRdb kept. Clones are partly lost; checked studies trace under half to an unresolved V gene and leave the rest unexplained. Clone size and V and J calls were adopted from that table, with D and trimming inferred from the DNA. For this sample the table gives almost 80,000 clones, of which about 68% were detected only once. Clones ranked in the top ten supply less than 8% of the sample.

Here the chain combines TRBV12-5 and TRBJ1-3, with no confidently assigned D gene. Sequenced material: PBMCs. The TCR sequence derives from a woman aged 45-60 years in good health and CMV-seropositive. The CDR3 is CASGLVMWRTGNTIYF. The DNA is TGTGCTAGTGGTTTGGTAATGTGGAGAACTGGAAACACCATATATTTT. The variable domain in full, with residues beyond the CDR3 obtained from the reference TRBV12-5 and TRBJ1-3 genes, is DARVTQTPRHKVTEMGQEVTMRCQPILGHNTVFWYRQTMMQGLELLAYFRNRAPLDDSGMPKDRFSAEMPDATLATLKIQPSEPRDSAVYFCASGLVMWRTGNTIYFGEGSWLTVV.